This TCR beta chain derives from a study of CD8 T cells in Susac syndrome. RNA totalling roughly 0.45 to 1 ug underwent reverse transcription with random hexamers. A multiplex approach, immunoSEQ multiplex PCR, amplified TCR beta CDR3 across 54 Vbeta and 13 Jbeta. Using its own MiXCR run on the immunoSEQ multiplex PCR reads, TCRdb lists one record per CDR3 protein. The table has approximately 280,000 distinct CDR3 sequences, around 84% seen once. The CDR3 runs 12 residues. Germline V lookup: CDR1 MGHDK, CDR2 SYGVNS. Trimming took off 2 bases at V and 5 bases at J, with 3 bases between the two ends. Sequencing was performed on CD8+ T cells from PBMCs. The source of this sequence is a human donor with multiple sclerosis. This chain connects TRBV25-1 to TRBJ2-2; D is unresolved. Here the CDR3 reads CASSEETGELFF. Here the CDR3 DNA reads TGTGCCAGCAGTGAAGAAACCGGGGAGCTGTTTTTT.